The 25 T cell receptor beta chains reported below all come from one sample, sequenced in a study of blood T cell repertoires in COVID-19. TCRdb keeps only in-frame clones here, not all; method: immunoSEQ multiplex PCR. The data show around 95,000 clones, 90% seen once. The sample was peripheral blood. The receptors were gathered from a man between 50 and 59 years old with acute or convalescent COVID-19.

This chain connects TRBV5-6 to TRBJ2-5; D is perhaps TRBD2 (6 bases). The CDR3 is 15 amino acids. Germline CDR1 reads SGHDT; CDR2 reads YYEEEE. The V end lost 6 bases, the J end lost 7 bases, and 22 bases lay between the germline ends. CDR3 residues: CASTLGGAIRGTQYF. The CDR3 nucleotides are TGTGCCAGCACCCTGGGCGGGGCGATTAGGGGGACCCAGTACTTC.

The V and J genes are TRBV5-6 and TRBJ2-1, with D possibly matching TRBD1 (6 bases). Trimming cost V 0 bases and J 4 bases, with 20 bases left between them. The CDR3 contains 18 residues. Germline CDR1 is SGHDT and CDR2 is YYEEEE. This CDR3 reads CASSLARVGTRGYNEQFF. The CDR3 region has the DNA TGTGCCAGCAGCTTGGCCCGGGTTGGTACTAGGGGGTACAATGAGCAGTTCTTC. Full variable domain (remainder filled in from reference TRBV5-6 and TRBJ2-1): DAGVTQSPTHLIKTRGQQVTLRCSPKSGHDTVSWYQQALGQGPQFIFQYYEEEERQRGNFPDRFSGHQFPNYSSELNVNALLLGDSALYLCASSLARVGTRGYNEQFFGPGTRLTVL.

Worth noting for this clone: At one of its ends the junction is not consistent with the germline gene, which may arise from a read error. The V gene is TRBV19, the J gene TRBJ1-2; weak D call: TRBD1 (5 bases). CDR1 LNHDA and CDR2 SQIVND come from the germline V gene (reference sequence). This CDR3 contains 10 residues. The CDR3 spells CQKGSYGYTF. The CDR3 nucleotides are TGCCAAAAGGGGTCCTATGGCTACACCTTC.

The J gene is TRBJ1-6, the V gene TRBV6-5; D remains unclear. The CDR3 sequence is 14 residues long. CDR1 and CDR2 (germline): MNHEY, SVGAGI. V lost 5 bases and J 9 bases, leaving 14 bases between the germline ends. CDR3 region: CASSPGEGSSPLHF. CDR3 DNA: TGTGCCAGCAGTCCCGGGGAGGGTTCTTCACCCCTCCACTTT.

V is TRBV30 and J is TRBJ2-2; D might be TRBD2 (5 bases). V lost 3 bases to trimming and J lost 8 bases, with 16 bases between them. Per germline, CDR1 GTSNPN and CDR2 SVGIG (reference sequence). This CDR3 is 14 amino acids long. CDR3 protein: CAWRSLDSAGELFF. The CDR3 DNA is TGTGCCTGGAGGTCCTTAGATAGCGCGGGGGAGCTGTTTTTT.

The rearrangement links TRBV18 to TRBJ1-2, with TRBD1 identical over 8 bases. Germline loops: CDR1 KGHSH, CDR2 LQKENI. The CDR3 covers 15 residues. Trimming at V came to 5 bases and at J to 0 bases, leaving 5 bases not matched to a gene. CDR3 coding DNA: TGTGCCAGCTCAAAAGGGACAGGTCCTAACTATGGCTACACCTTC. This sequence encodes CASSKGTGPNYGYTF.

This clone showed up just a few times. V is TRBV7-2 and J is TRBJ1-3, with TRBD1 matching over 7 bases. Germline assignment: CDR1 SGHTA and CDR2 FQGNSA. J lost 2 bases, V lost 2 bases, and 3 bases had no gene match. The CDR3 loop spans 15 amino acids. This chain's CDR3 is CASSLSQGTGNTIYF. CDR3 nucleotide sequence: TGTGCCAGCAGCTTATCACAGGGGACTGGAAACACCATATATTTT.

Comments on this clone: This sample includes further DNA sequences coding for the same CDR3. The chain is built from TRBV10-3 and TRBJ2-1; D gene uncertain. Germline CDR1 and CDR2: ENHRY and SYGVKD. The CDR3 has 14 residues. Trimming left V 5 bases short and J 0 bases short, with 8 bases between. The CDR3 bases are TGTGCCATCAGTCCTTCTAGCTCCTACAATGAGCAGTTCTTC. Its protein is CAISPSSSYNEQFF.

This sequence joins TRBV3-1 (or the pseudogene TRBV3-2) and TRBJ2-1; 9 bases map to TRBD2. CDR3 length: 19 amino acids. Germline CDR1 and CDR2: LGHDT and YNNKEL (reference sequence). Trimming cost V 2 bases and J 5 bases; bases outside gene matches: 16. The chain's CDR3 is CASSQKPITGTSINNEQFF. The CDR3 DNA follows: TGTGCCAGCAGCCAAAAACCTATAACCGGGACTAGCATCAACAATGAGCAGTTCTTC.

In DNA, the CDR3 is TGTGCCAGCAGTAAGAGTCTTTCGATTTATGGCTACACCTTC. Its translation: CASSKSLSIYGYTF. V is TRBV7-2 and J is TRBJ1-2, with D uncertain. Germline V gene data show CDR1 as SGHTA and CDR2 as FQGNSA. The CDR3 totals 14 residues. Trimming pared 6 bases from V and 5 bases from J, leaving 16 bases between.

This clone has more than one count but fewer than ten. V usage is TRBV19 and J usage is TRBJ1-5; D uncertain. V lost 10 bases, J lost 2 bases, and 18 bases lay in between. This CDR3 has 15 residues. Germline V lookup: CDR1 LNHDA, CDR2 SQIVND (reference sequence). CDR3 residues: CATWAVSGGNQPQHF. The CDR3 bases are TGTGCCACTTGGGCGGTCTCCGGGGGCAATCAGCCCCAGCATTTT.

The J gene is TRBJ2-1, the V gene TRBV5-1, with 8 bases that match TRBD1. V trimming: 4 bases; J trimming: 5 bases; junction bases outside the gene matches: 8. The CDR3 has 15 residues. CDR1 and CDR2 (germline): SGHRS, YFSETQ. The CDR3 region has the DNA TGCGCCAGCAGCCCGGACAGGGTCAGTGACAATGAGCAGTTCTTC. It codes for CASSPDRVSDNEQFF.

CDR3 sequence (DNA): TGTGCCAGCAGCTTAGTGTTGGGATTAGCGGGAGCCCACGAGCAGTACTTC. Protein sequence: CASSLVLGLAGAHEQYF. The chain recombines TRBV7-2 with TRBJ2-7; 9 nucleotides line up with TRBD2. The V gene end was trimmed by 1 base and the J gene end by 5 bases; junction bases not matched to a gene: 12. The CDR3 contains 17 residues. Germline assignment: CDR1 SGHTA and CDR2 FQGNSA.

This chain links TRBV19 with TRBJ2-7; 8 bases line up with TRBD2. The CDR3 loop spans 14 amino acids. Per germline, CDR1 LNHDA and CDR2 SQIVND (reference sequence). V lost 3 bases to trimming and J lost 3 bases; unmatched junction nucleotides: 4. Here the CDR3 DNA reads TGTGCCAGTAGTATGACTAGCGCGAACTACGAGCAGTACTTC. It is translated as CASSMTSANYEQYF.

The rearrangement links TRBV13 to TRBJ2-7; the match to TRBD2 covers 11 bases. The V segment lost 5 bases and the J segment 4 bases; nucleotides outside the gene matches: 7. The CDR3 extends over 15 amino acids. Germline-derived CDR1 and CDR2 are PRHDT and FYEKMQ (reference sequence). As DNA, the CDR3 is TGTGCCAGCAGCGCACAGAGGACTAGCGGGTACGAGCAGTACTTC. This sequence encodes CASSAQRTSGYEQYF.

The rearrangement joins TRBV7-8 to TRBJ2-7; D not certain. Germline CDR1 SGHVS, CDR2 FQNEAQ. V lost 1 base and J lost 0, with 4 bases in between. The CDR3 sequence is 13 residues long. For the CDR3, the DNA is TGTGCCAGCAGCTTAGTCCACTCCTACGAGCAGTACTTC. Translated, it gives CASSLVHSYEQYF.

The chain carries TRBV30 and TRBJ1-5; 7 positions agree with TRBD1. The germline CDR1 and CDR2 sequences are GTSNPN and SVGIG (reference sequence). Unmatched junction bases numbered 6, after V lost 3 bases and J lost 4 bases. CDR3 length equals 14 residues. The CDR3 region has the DNA TGTGCCTGGAGGGGTCGACAGGGTAATCAGCCCCAGCATTTT. Translation gives CAWRGRQGNQPQHF.

The genes are TRBV19 and TRBJ2-7; tentative D call: TRBD2 (6 bases). V lost 1 base to trimming and J lost 5 bases, with 9 bases between them. This CDR3 is built from 13 residues. Germline CDR1 LNHDA, CDR2 SQIVND (reference sequence). The CDR3 bases are TGTGCCAGTAGTATAGCGGGGAGGAACGAGCAGTACTTC. It translates to CASSIAGRNEQYF.

Concerning this clone: Different DNA sequences within this sample yield the same CDR3. The chain has TRBV30 and TRBJ2-6, with TRBD1 as a possible D gene (6 bases). CDR1 GTSNPN and CDR2 SVGIG come from the germline V gene (reference sequence). The CDR3 sequence is 15 residues long. Trimming pared 0 bases from V and 3 bases from J, leaving 9 bases between. CDR3 nucleotides: TGTGCCTGGAGTGTAGGGGGATATGGGGCCAACGTCCTGACTTTC. Its translation is CAWSVGGYGANVLTF.

V usage is TRBV7-8 and J usage is TRBJ1-1; D may be TRBD1 (5 bases). The CDR3 runs 15 residues. V lost 5 bases, J lost 4 bases, and 17 bases lay in between. CDR1 and CDR2 from the germline V gene are SGHVS and FQNEAQ. The DNA for the CDR3 is TGTGCCAGCAGCCCTAAGCCGCAGGGAATCACTGAAGCTTTCTTT. It yields the protein CASSPKPQGITEAFF.

This clone was recorded only once. The chain couples TRBV7-2 to TRBJ1-5, with TRBD1 matching 8 bases. The CDR3 loop spans 15 amino acids. Germline CDR1 is SGHTA and CDR2 is FQGNSA. V lost 5 bases, J lost 6 bases, and 9 bases stayed unmatched. The CDR3, as DNA: TGTGCCAGCAGCCCCGGGACAGGTGGAGTTCAGCCCCAGCATTTT. It translates to CASSPGTGGVQPQHF.

This chain connects TRBV19 to TRBJ2-7, with D possibly being TRBD1 (6 bases). The V gene's germline CDR1 is LNHDA and CDR2 SQIVND (reference sequence). The V and J ends lost 5 bases and 2 bases respectively, with 10 bases between them. This CDR3 spans 13 amino acids. CDR3 coding DNA: TGTGCCAGTAGTTCACAGGGTACCTACGAGCAGTACTTC. As protein: CASSSQGTYEQYF.

This chain uses TRBV5-1 with TRBJ1-6; 9 nucleotides match TRBD1. The CDR3 has 18 amino acids. Germline-derived CDR1 and CDR2 are SGHRS and YFSETQ. Trimming at V came to 1 base and at J to 10 bases, leaving 15 bases not matched to a gene. CDR3 sequence (DNA): TGCGCCAGCAGCTTGACCGTCCCGGGACAGGGCTTGGTATCACCCCTCCACTTT. Amino acid sequence: CASSLTVPGQGLVSPLHF.

The chain couples TRBV6-5 to TRBJ2-1; tentative D call: TRBD2 (5 bases). This CDR3 region has 11 residues. The germline V gene has CDR1 MNHEY and CDR2 SVGAGI. V lost 2 bases and J lost 10, with 6 bases in between. Written as DNA, the CDR3 is TGTGCCAGCAGTTACGAGGGCGAGCAGTTCTTC. Protein: CASSYEGEQFF.

The chain joins TRBV5-5 to TRBJ1-4, with 8 bases identical to TRBD1. Germline V gene data show CDR1 as SGHKS and CDR2 as YYEKEE (reference sequence). The CDR3 sequence is 19 residues long. The trim removed 2 bases at V and 8 bases at J, leaving 20 bases unmatched. The CDR3 nucleotides read TGTGCCAGCAGCTTTAGTTCGACAGGGGTGCAGATAGCCGGCGAAAAACTGTTTTTT. This encodes CASSFSSTGVQIAGEKLFF.